Listed here are 18 T cell receptor beta chains from one sample, sequenced in a study of post-analysis software for immune sequencing data. Study findings and constraints: Controls had lower frequencies than patients of five or six TRBV segments, which included TRBV5-6, TRBV5-1 and TRBV20-1.

These receptors are not linked to any known antigen. Tagging with unique molecular identifiers was a feature of the TCR beta cDNA libraries. TCRdb fed the PCR reads into MiXCR, producing one record per CDR3 protein. The sample has 450,000 to 700,000 distinct CDR3 sequences; 44% are singletons. The sequenced sample consisted of blood. The receptors stem from a girl between 5 and 17 years old with multiple sclerosis.

A few counts support this clonotype. The chain couples TRBV11-3 to TRBJ2-1; 8 bases align to TRBD1. Germline trimming cut 3 bases from V and 0 bases from J; bases unmatched to any gene: 10. The CDR3 length is 18 residues. Germline-derived CDR1 and CDR2 are SGHNT and YENEEA. The CDR3 DNA is TGTGCCAGCAGCTTCCGGACAGGGAACCTCCGCTCCTACAATGAGCAGTTCTTC. Residues: CASSFRTGNLRSYNEQFF. Drawing the rest from reference TRBV11-3 and TRBJ2-1, the complete variable domain is EAGVVQSPRYKIIEKKQPVAFWCNPISGHNTLYWYLQNLGQGPELLIRYENEEAVDDSQLPKDRFSAERLKGVDSTLKIQPAELGDSAVYLCASSFRTGNLRSYNEQFFGPGTRLTVL.

This clonotype has a handful of counts. The rearrangement links TRBV12-3 or TRBV12-4 to TRBJ1-2; D remains ambiguous. V lost 0 bases and J 8 bases, leaving 13 bases between the germline ends. The CDR3 contains 14 residues. The CDR3 protein is CASSLARSRMGYTF. The CDR3 region has the DNA TGTGCCAGCAGTTTAGCAAGATCCCGTATGGGCTACACCTTC.

The chain is built from TRBV5-1 and TRBJ2-7; 7 nucleotides align to TRBD2. The CDR3 is made up of 16 amino acids. V trimming: 3 bases; J trimming: 0 bases; junction bases outside the gene matches: 9. CDR1 is SGHRS and CDR2 is YFSETQ in the germline V gene. The CDR3 DNA follows: TGCGCCAGCAGCTCATTAAGCGGGGCCATCTCCTACGAGCAGTACTTC. Translation gives CASSSLSGAISYEQYF.

The genes are TRBV11-1 and TRBJ1-1; D is undetermined. The CDR3 is made up of 15 amino acids. Germline CDR1 SGHAT, CDR2 FQDESV (reference sequence). The V gene lost 2 bases and the J gene lost 5 bases, with 15 bases spanning the gap. CDR3 nucleotide sequence: TGTGCCAGCAGCTTAAGGTCACAGACTGGGACTGAAGCTTTCTTT. Amino acids: CASSLRSQTGTEAFF.

V gene TRBV11-2 combines with J gene TRBJ1-4; D gene uncertain. From germline, CDR1 is SGHAT and CDR2 FQNNGV. This CDR3 has 15 amino acids. V lost 7 bases to trimming and J lost 0 bases, with 12 bases between them. DNA of the CDR3: TGTGCCAGCATCCATTTCCCCGCAACTAATGAAAAACTGTTTTTT. This translates into CASIHFPATNEKLFF.

This clonotype occurred once. The chain joins TRBV20-1 to TRBJ2-3; 7 bases are a match to TRBD2. Germline V gives CDR1 DFQATT, CDR2 SNEGSKA (reference sequence). V shed 4 bases, J shed 2 bases, and the junction held 6 bases outside the gene matches. This CDR3 contains 14 residues. CDR3 nucleotides: TGCAGTGCTAAGGCGGGAGTCTCCACAGATACGCAGTATTTT. Amino acid sequence: CSAKAGVSTDTQYF.

V is TRBV9 and J is TRBJ2-5; 7 bases map to TRBD2. Germline V gene lookup returns CDR1 SGDLS and CDR2 YYNGEE. Losses at the gene ends were 0 bases for V and 3 bases for J; bases not matched to a gene: 5. This CDR3 region has 15 residues. This CDR3 reads CASSVGGLSEETQYF. The CDR3 DNA reads TGTGCCAGCAGCGTAGGGGGACTAAGTGAAGAGACCCAGTACTTC. The full variable domain, completed using reference TRBV9 and TRBJ2-5, is DSGVTQTPKHLITATGQRVTLRCSPRSGDLSVYWYQQSLDQGLQFLIQYYNGEERAKGNILERFSAQQFPDLHSELNLSSLELGDSALYFCASSVGGLSEETQYFGPGTRLLVL.

The chain links TRBV5-1 to TRBJ1-1, with D maybe TRBD1 (5 bases). Trimming left V 4 bases short and J 1 base short, with 14 bases between. The CDR3 totals 15 residues. CDR1 SGHRS and CDR2 YFSETQ come from the germline V gene. In DNA form, the CDR3 reads TGCGCCAGCAGCCCGGGAAGGGGCGGGAACACTGAAGCTTTCTTT. Residues: CASSPGRGGNTEAFF.

This clonotype came up a few times. The rearrangement joins TRBV3-1 to TRBJ2-4; TRBD2 matches 9 bases. This CDR3 has 15 amino acids. Trimming cost V 4 bases and J 13 bases; bases outside gene matches: 14. CDR1 is LGHDT and CDR2 is YNNKEL in the germline V gene (reference sequence). The CDR3 DNA reads TGTGCCAGCAGCCCGGGACTAGCACCATCGTATGAGCAGTACTTC. Its translation is CASSPGLAPSYEQYF.

The V call is TRBV10-2, the J call TRBJ2-5; possible D gene TRBD2, 6 bases. The J call may be wrong; the DNA end is better matched by TRBJ2-7. The CDR3 sequence is 16 residues long. Germline assignment: CDR1 WSHSY and CDR2 SAAADI. This CDR3 reads CASSESRIGSRGEQYF. As DNA, the CDR3 is TGCGCCAGCAGTGAGTCGCGGATCGGGAGCCGGGGCGAGCAGTACTTC.

A word on this clonotype: Sequence at one end of the junction differs from germline and may be a read error. CDR3 residues: CANSWMGAEAFF. The CDR3, as DNA: TGTGCCAACAGTTGGATGGGCGCTGAAGCTTTCTTT. The chain uses TRBV12-3 or TRBV12-4 and TRBJ1-1; D is ambiguous. This CDR3 comprises 12 residues.

The CDR3 sequence is CASSHSRGTGANVLTF. The CDR3 DNA reads TGTGCCAGCTCACACAGCAGGGGGACTGGGGCCAACGTCCTGACTTTC. V gene TRBV18 combines with J gene TRBJ2-6; 7 bases agree with TRBD1. The V gene end was trimmed by 4 bases and the J gene end by 2 bases; junction bases not matched to a gene: 5. Germline V lookup: CDR1 KGHSH, CDR2 LQKENI. This CDR3 has 16 residues.

The chain uses TRBV12-3 or TRBV12-4 and TRBJ2-7; unclear D gene. CDR3 length: 13 amino acids. Trimming removed 1 base at V and 7 bases at J, with 11 bases between. The CDR3 bases are TGTGCCAGCAGTTTAGTCCCGGGTCCTGAGCAGTACTTC. Translating gives CASSLVPGPEQYF.

V gene TRBV12-3 or TRBV12-4 combines with J gene TRBJ1-2; D ambiguous. The CDR3 is 15 amino acids. V was trimmed by 7 bases and J by 3 bases, leaving 18 bases between them. Here the CDR3 DNA reads TGTGCCAGCACCCCTGCGGGAAGGGCCTACTATGGCTACACCTTC. Residues: CASTPAGRAYYGYTF.

The chain combines TRBV7-9 with TRBJ2-1; D unclear. This CDR3 contains 14 residues. Germline CDR1 SEHNR, CDR2 FQNEAQ (reference sequence). V lost 5 bases and J 12 bases, leaving 20 bases between the germline ends. The DNA for the CDR3 is TGTGCCAGCAGCCCCCGCGTGTGGTCTTCGGGGCAGTTCTTC. Amino acids: CASSPRVWSSGQFF.

The V call is TRBV7-9, the J call TRBJ1-4; no reliable D call. This CDR3 region has 19 residues. The germline gives CDR1 SEHNR, CDR2 FQNEAQ (reference sequence). V lost 0 bases and J 5 bases, leaving 22 bases between the germline ends. The CDR3 region has the DNA TGTGCCAGCAGCTTAGCTAGCAGTGGACGCGAACAGTGGAATGAAAAACTGTTTTTT. It is translated as CASSLASSGREQWNEKLFF.

This clonotype came up a few times. The chain couples TRBV6-6 to TRBJ2-1, with 15 nucleotides matching TRBD2. Trimming removed 2 bases from V and 8 bases from J; junction bases left unmatched: 4. This CDR3 has 16 residues. Germline V gene lookup returns CDR1 MNHNY and CDR2 SVGAGI (reference sequence). The CDR3 is CASSYIGLAGGDEQFF. The CDR3 DNA follows: TGTGCCAGCAGTTACATCGGACTAGCGGGAGGGGATGAGCAGTTCTTC.

The rearrangement links TRBV28 to TRBJ2-5; D gene unclear. The length of the CDR3 is 15 residues. The V and J ends lost 1 base and 0 bases respectively, with 9 bases between them. Germline V gene data show CDR1 as MDHEN and CDR2 as SYDVKM. CDR3 nucleotides: TGTGCCAGCAGTTTATCAGGCCTGGACCAAGAGACCCAGTACTTC. This codes for CASSLSGLDQETQYF.